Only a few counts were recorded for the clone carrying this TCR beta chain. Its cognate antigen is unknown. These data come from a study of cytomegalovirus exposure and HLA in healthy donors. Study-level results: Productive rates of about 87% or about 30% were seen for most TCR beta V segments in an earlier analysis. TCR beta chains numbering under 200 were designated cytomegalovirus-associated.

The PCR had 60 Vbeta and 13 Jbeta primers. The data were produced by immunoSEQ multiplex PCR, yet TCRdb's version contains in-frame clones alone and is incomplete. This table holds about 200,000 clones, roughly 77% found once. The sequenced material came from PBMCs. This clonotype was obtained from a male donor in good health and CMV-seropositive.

In DNA, the CDR3 is TGTGCCAGTAGTTCGCGAGGACAGGACACAGATACGCAGTATTTT. It yields the protein CASSSRGQDTDTQYF. The rearrangement joins TRBV19 to TRBJ2-3, with 7 bases identical to TRBD1. V lost 5 bases to trimming and J lost 2 bases; unmatched junction nucleotides: 7. The germline CDR1 and CDR2 sequences are LNHDA and SQIVND (reference sequence). CDR3 length equals 15 residues.